This TCR beta chain was captured in a study of T cell responses to AZD1222 COVID-19 vaccine. Overall study: Combined were second doses at about 4 or about 12 weeks. Notes on the study in general: Targeting of unmutated variant regions was reportedly seen in nearly half of spike-specific TCRs. Possibly, clonal diversity was underestimated; donors were largely white British and included more females. Vaccine-associated CD4 TCRs spanned spike, dominant at 160-218 and 743-854.

Of note for this clone: As yet, its antigen is unknown.

Only in-frame clones appear in the TCRdb table, and some are missing; sequencing was by immunoSEQ multiplex PCR. The table lists some 60,000 clones, 65% to 90% of them singletons. The germline V gene encodes CDR1 MNHNY and CDR2 SVGAGI (reference sequence). This CDR3 spans 15 amino acids. V dropped 6 bases and J dropped 3 bases, with 18 bases sitting between them. The origin of this receptor is an adult in good health. The sequencing here drew on peripheral blood, taken on day 0 of AZD1222 vaccination. The chain carries TRBV6-6 and TRBJ2-7, with a weak D call TRBD2 (6 bases). The CDR3 nucleotides are TGTGCCAGCAGACAGATTGAGCCGGGGGACTACGAGCAGTACTTC. Amino acids: CASRQIEPGDYEQYF.